These 10 T cell receptor beta chains were sequenced from one sample in a study of Graves' ophthalmopathy and Graves' hyperthyroidism. TCR beta CDR3 amplification used RNA transcripts. First-round RT-PCR employed HTBI primers, with a second-round multiplex PCR after it. MiXCR was run by TCRdb on the multiplex PCR reads, yielding one entry per CDR3 protein. The sample consists of some 410,000 distinct CDR3 sequences, around 20% of them appearing once. The sequencing input was peripheral blood. The receptors originated from a woman between 18 and 29 years old with stable Graves' hyperthyroidism.

This clonotype was detected many times. The chain is built from TRBV20-1 and TRBJ2-5, with unresolved D. The CDR3 spans 11 residues. Germline CDR1 DFQATT, CDR2 SNEGSKA (reference sequence). V lost 4 bases, J lost 2 bases, and 5 bases lay in between. CDR3 sequence reads: CSATHQETQYF. In DNA form, the CDR3 reads TGCAGTGCTACTCATCAAGAGACCCAGTACTTC.

This clonotype was detected ten times or more. The V and J genes are TRBV2 and TRBJ2-7; 7 positions agree with TRBD2. This CDR3 comprises 15 residues. V lost 1 base, J lost 3 bases, and 6 bases stayed unmatched. Germline loops: CDR1 SNHLY, CDR2 FYNNEI. The CDR3 DNA is TGTGCCAGCAGTGAAGGGCTAGCGGCTGGCTACGAGCAGTACTTC. Its protein is CASSEGLAAGYEQYF.

This clonotype was seen at least ten times. The V and J genes are TRBV27 and TRBJ2-7, with TRBD1 as a possible D gene (5 bases). Trimming shortened V by 3 bases and J by 6 bases, and 21 bases separated the two germline ends. From germline, CDR1 is MNHEY and CDR2 SMNVEV (reference sequence). The CDR3 is 16 residues long. The CDR3 is CASSLDQGGLGVEQYF. CDR3 DNA: TGTGCCAGCAGTTTGGATCAGGGTGGCTTAGGGGTCGAGCAGTACTTC.

This clonotype was found many times. This sequence joins TRBV12-5 and TRBJ1-2; D unresolved. Germline V CDR1 and CDR2: LGHNT, FRNRAP. The CDR3 has 12 residues. Between the trimmed V and J ends, which lost 4 bases and 6 bases, there was a span of 9 bases. CDR3 bases: TGTGCTAGTGGTTCCGGGTGGGATGGCTACACCTTC. Its protein product is CASGSGWDGYTF.

This chain uses TRBV3-1 with TRBJ2-7, with TRBD2 identical over 10 bases. Looked up from germline, CDR1 is LGHDT and CDR2 is YNNKEL (reference sequence). Trimming cost V 1 base and J 1 base; bases outside gene matches: 4. The CDR3 has 16 residues. Written as DNA, the CDR3 is TGTGCCAGCAGCCAAGGGCTAGCGGGAGTTTCCTACGAGCAGTACTTC. Its protein is CASSQGLAGVSYEQYF.

This clonotype was seen many times. The J gene is TRBJ1-1, the V gene TRBV6-5, with a weak D call TRBD1 (5 bases). This CDR3 contains 13 residues. Germline V gene sequence: CDR1 MNHEY, CDR2 SVGAGI. V was clipped by 2 bases and J by 4 bases, with 8 bases between them. The CDR3 DNA follows: TGTGCCAGCAGTTACAGGGGACGCACTGAAGCTTTCTTT. Residues: CASSYRGRTEAFF.

At least ten counts were recorded for this clonotype. This chain joins TRBV24-1 and TRBJ2-2; a possible D gene is TRBD2 (5 bases). The CDR3 consists of 16 residues. From germline, CDR1 is KGHDR and CDR2 SFDVKD. V lost 3 bases, J lost 2 bases, and 12 bases lay in between. The DNA of the CDR3 is TGTGCCACCAGTGATCCCCGAGCGGAAAACACCGGGGAGCTGTTTTTT. This codes for CATSDPRAENTGELFF.

This clonotype was found many times. This rearrangement joins TRBV7-2 to TRBJ2-5; 10 nucleotides match TRBD2. This CDR3 is 15 amino acids long. V lost 4 bases to trimming and J lost 3 bases; unmatched junction nucleotides: 5. Germline assignment: CDR1 SGHTA and CDR2 FQGNSA. In DNA, the CDR3 is TGTGCCAGCAGCTATAGCGGGAGGTGGGAAGAGACCCAGTACTTC. Translating gives CASSYSGRWEETQYF.

This clonotype was picked up many times. The rearrangement joins TRBV28 to TRBJ1-5, with D possibly matching TRBD1 (5 bases). The length of the CDR3 is 15 residues. From germline, CDR1 is MDHEN and CDR2 SYDVKM. Trimming took 7 bases from V and 4 from J, leaving 17 bases between them. As DNA, the CDR3 is TGTGCCAGCAATTATCAGGGCCTGGGGAATCAGCCCCAGCATTTT. Its protein is CASNYQGLGNQPQHF.

This clonotype was counted ten times or more. The chain combines TRBV6-2 or TRBV6-3 with TRBJ2-6, with 12 bases identical to TRBD1. CDR3 length: 17 amino acids. V trimming: 5 bases; J trimming: 2 bases; junction bases outside the gene matches: 4. CDR1 is MNHEY and CDR2 is SVGEGT in the germline V gene. CDR3 region: CASSTGTGGAGANVLTF. CDR3 bases: TGTGCCAGCAGTACCGGGACAGGGGGCGCTGGGGCCAACGTCCTGACTTTC.